Below are 17 T cell receptor beta chains sequenced from a single sample in a study of early T cells in non-severe SARS-CoV-2 infection. TCRdb independently ran MiXCR on the 5' RACE reads; one entry per CDR3 protein. The sample gives 60,000 to 70,000 distinct CDR3 sequences, 5.9% of which show up once; around 3.3% is in the top ten. The specimen comprised whole blood, sampled at baseline. The receptors were gathered from an adult who was a healthcare worker with PCR-confirmed SARS-CoV-2 infection or an uninfected control (not recorded which).

J is TRBJ1-4 and V is TRBV7-6; D call uncertain. V lost 5 bases to trimming and J lost 5 bases, with 18 bases between them. The CDR3 is made up of 16 amino acids. From germline, CDR1 is SGHVS and CDR2 FNYEAQ. The CDR3 coding sequence is TGTGCCAGCAGCCCCGGAGATGCGGGCCGGAATGAAAAACTGTTTTTT. This codes for CASSPGDAGRNEKLFF.

A few counts support this clonotype. This sequence joins TRBV28 and TRBJ2-5, with 14 nucleotides matching TRBD2. V lost 4 bases to trimming and J lost 5 bases; unmatched junction nucleotides: 6. The length of the CDR3 is 16 residues. CDR1 and CDR2 from the germline V gene are MDHEN and SYDVKM. This chain's CDR3 is CASSWGTSGRAETQYF. DNA of the CDR3: TGTGCCAGCAGTTGGGGGACTAGCGGGAGAGCGGAGACCCAGTACTTC.

The chain has TRBV4-3 and TRBJ2-3; 8 nucleotides agree with TRBD2. The V gene's germline CDR1 is LGHNA and CDR2 YSLEER. The J segment lost 0 bases and the V segment lost 1 base, leaving 0 bases of the junction unmatched. This CDR3 is 15 amino acids long. The CDR3 coding sequence is TGCGCCAGCAGCCAAGGGACTAGCAGCACAGATACGCAGTATTTT. This gives the protein CASSQGTSSTDTQYF.

In its sample, this clonotype was seen a few times. The V gene is TRBV29-1, the J gene TRBJ2-7; TRBD2 matches 9 bases. This CDR3 spans 14 amino acids. Germline V lookup: CDR1 SQVTM, CDR2 ANQGSEA. V dropped 6 bases and J dropped 3; count of bases not matched to a gene: 9. CDR3: CSVLRTSDSYEQYF. The CDR3 DNA sequence: TGCAGCGTACTTCGGACTAGCGATAGCTACGAGCAGTACTTC.

This clonotype appeared a few times. The rearrangement links TRBV6-6 to TRBJ2-7; 7 bases are shared with TRBD1. With V trimmed by 2 bases and J by 4 bases, 2 bases remained unmatched. This CDR3 region has 13 residues. Germline V CDR1 and CDR2: MNHNY, SVGAGI (reference sequence). The CDR3 reads CASSYGDSYEQYF. The CDR3 DNA is TGTGCCAGCAGTTACGGGGACAGTTACGAGCAGTACTTC.

This clonotype occurred many times. The gene calls are TRBV7-8 and TRBJ2-1, with 14 bases matching TRBD2. The germline V gene encodes CDR1 SGHVS and CDR2 FQNEAQ. This CDR3 has 15 amino acids. V was pared by 1 base and J by 15 bases, with 8 bases of the junction left unmatched. CDR3 nucleotides: TGTGCCAGCAGCTTAGACGCCGGGACTAGCGGGAGTAGGTTCTTC. The encoded protein is CASSLDAGTSGSRFF.

This clonotype was observed at least ten times. The chain employs TRBV15 and TRBJ2-7, with D perhaps TRBD1 (5 bases). This CDR3 contains 15 residues. Trimming removed 4 bases at V and 2 bases at J, with 15 bases between. From germline, CDR1 is LNHNV and CDR2 YYDKDF (reference sequence). In DNA form, the CDR3 reads TGTGCCACCAGCAAGGAGACAGATACGACCTACGAGCAGTACTTC. Its protein is CATSKETDTTYEQYF.

This clonotype has a count of ten or more. CDR3: CASSFPLSYEQYF. The CDR3 nucleotides read TGTGCCAGCAGTTTTCCGTTATCCTACGAGCAGTACTTC. V gene TRBV12-3 or TRBV12-4 combines with J gene TRBJ2-7; D is undetermined. The CDR3 extends over 13 amino acids. Trimming removed 3 bases from V and 1 base from J, with 7 bases in between.

This clonotype was seen at least ten times. The chain uses TRBV20-1 and TRBJ1-5; possible D gene TRBD1, 6 bases. This CDR3 has 14 residues. V lost 3 bases to trimming and J lost 4 bases, with 13 bases between them. CDR1 is DFQATT, CDR2 SNEGSKA, per germline (reference sequence). The CDR3 spells CSARETGSNQPQHF. The CDR3 DNA reads TGCAGTGCTAGGGAGACAGGATCTAATCAGCCCCAGCATTTT.

The sample holds many counts of this clonotype. The V and J genes are TRBV20-1 and TRBJ2-1, with TRBD2 matching 10 bases. The CDR3 extends over 17 amino acids. Germline assignment: CDR1 DFQATT and CDR2 SNEGSKA (reference sequence). V dropped 2 bases and J dropped 1; count of bases not matched to a gene: 8. Written as DNA, the CDR3 is TGCAGTGCTAGACCCGGACTAGCGGTTCCATCCTACAATGAGCAGTTCTTC. As protein: CSARPGLAVPSYNEQFF.

This clonotype was seen only a few times. The V and J genes are TRBV5-1 and TRBJ1-3, with D perhaps matching TRBD1 (5 bases). Trimming removed 1 base from V and 0 bases from J, with 8 bases in between. The CDR3 sequence is 15 residues long. CDR1 is SGHRS, CDR2 YFSETQ, per germline. CDR3 sequence reads: CASSLSGRSGNTIYF. CDR3 sequence (DNA): TGCGCCAGCAGCTTGTCAGGGCGCTCTGGAAACACCATATATTTT.

This clonotype was found a few times. This chain links TRBV9 with TRBJ2-7; 7 bases fit TRBD1. This CDR3 has 17 amino acids. The junction had 9 bases not matched to a gene; V was cut back by 0 bases and J by 0 bases. Germline V gene lookup returns CDR1 SGDLS and CDR2 YYNGEE. The CDR3 here is CASSVDWGWDSSYEQYF. CDR3 nucleotides: TGTGCCAGCAGCGTAGATTGGGGGTGGGACAGCTCCTACGAGCAGTACTTC.

In this sample, this clonotype turned up a few times. The V and J genes are TRBV28 and TRBJ2-3, with 8 bases aligning to TRBD1. The CDR3 is made up of 17 amino acids. Germline V gives CDR1 MDHEN, CDR2 SYDVKM. Trimming cost V 4 bases and J 4 bases; bases outside gene matches: 13. The CDR3 loop is CASSWSHSTQGADTQYF. The CDR3, as DNA: TGTGCCAGCAGTTGGTCCCACTCAACACAGGGGGCAGATACGCAGTATTTT.

The sample holds many counts of this clonotype. The gene calls are TRBV18 and TRBJ1-6, with unresolved D. CDR1 KGHSH and CDR2 LQKENI come from the germline V gene. V was shortened by 0 bases and J by 7 bases, with 13 bases between the two germline ends. The CDR3 spans 16 residues. The CDR3 coding sequence is TGTGCCAGCTCACCACCTATCCAGGTCGGCAATTCACCCCTCCACTTT. As protein: CASSPPIQVGNSPLHF. Full variable domain (missing parts from reference TRBV18 and TRBJ1-6): NAGVMQNPRHLVRRRGQEARLRCSPMKGHSHVYWYRQLPEEGLKFMVYLQKENIIDESGMPKERFSAEFPKEGPSILRIQQVVRGDSAAYFCASSPPIQVGNSPLHFGNGTRLTVT.

This clonotype has only a few counts. This chain joins TRBV29-1 and TRBJ2-3, with TRBD2 matching over 12 bases. J gave up 5 bases and V 6 bases, and 9 bases lay outside the gene matches. Germline CDR1 is SQVTM and CDR2 is ANQGSEA. The CDR3 sequence is 15 residues long. The CDR3 loop reads CSVALLAGGGDTQYF. The CDR3 coding sequence is TGCAGCGTAGCCCTCCTAGCGGGGGGGGGAGATACGCAGTATTTT.

This clonotype was seen a handful of times. V usage is TRBV6-5 and J usage is TRBJ2-5; 9 bases fit TRBD1. CDR1 is MNHEY, CDR2 SVGAGI, per germline. Unmatched junction bases numbered 12, after V lost 7 bases and J lost 3 bases. The CDR3 is 16 amino acids. In DNA form, the CDR3 reads TGTGCCAGCAAAGTTTCCGGGACAGGGCCCGAAGAGACCCAGTACTTC. This gives the protein CASKVSGTGPEETQYF.

This clonotype was counted at least ten times. This sequence joins TRBV28 and TRBJ2-7, with TRBD1 identical over 10 bases. Germline CDR1 and CDR2: MDHEN and SYDVKM. The CDR3 contains 15 residues. J was trimmed by 4 bases and V by 7 bases; bases with no gene match: 10. Here the CDR3 DNA reads TGTGCCAGCATGGGGCCGGGACAGGGGTGGTACGAGCAGTACTTC. This gives the protein CASMGPGQGWYEQYF.